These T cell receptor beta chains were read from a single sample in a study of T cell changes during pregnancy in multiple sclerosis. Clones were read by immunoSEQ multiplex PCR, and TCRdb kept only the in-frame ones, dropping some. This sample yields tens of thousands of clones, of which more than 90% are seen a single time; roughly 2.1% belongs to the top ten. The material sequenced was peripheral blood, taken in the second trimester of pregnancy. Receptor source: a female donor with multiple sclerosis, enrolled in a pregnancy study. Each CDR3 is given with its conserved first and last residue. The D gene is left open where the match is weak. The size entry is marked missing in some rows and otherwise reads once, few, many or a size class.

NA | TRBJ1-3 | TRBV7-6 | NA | CASSSQEGRAGNTIYF | TGTGCCAGCAGCTCCCAAGAGGGAAGAGCTGGAAACACCATATATTTT
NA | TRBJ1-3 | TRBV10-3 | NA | CAISEPGQGNTIYF | TGTGCCATCAGTGAGCCGGGACAAGGAAACACCATATATTTT
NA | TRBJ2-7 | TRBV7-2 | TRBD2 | CASSLLSGTVDEQYF | TGTGCCAGCAGCCTCTTAAGCGGGACTGTTGACGAGCAGTACTTC
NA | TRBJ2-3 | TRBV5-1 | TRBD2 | CASSLLGTSRPLGDTQYF | TGCGCCAGCAGCTTGCTTGGGACTAGTCGCCCTCTCGGGGATACGCAGTATTTT
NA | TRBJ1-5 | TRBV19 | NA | CASSITLQGYNQPQHF | TGTGCCAGTAGTATCACTCTCCAGGGGTACAATCAGCCCCAGCATTTT
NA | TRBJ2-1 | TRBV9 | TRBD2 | CASRPGLALDEQFF | TGTGCCAGCAGGCCGGGACTAGCGTTAGATGAGCAGTTCTTC
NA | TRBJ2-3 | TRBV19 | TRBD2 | CASSIGLAGHTDTQYF | TGTGCCAGTAGTATTGGACTAGCGGGACACACAGATACGCAGTATTTT
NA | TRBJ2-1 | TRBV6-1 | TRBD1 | CASSESRTGAPGFF | TGTGCCAGCAGTGAGTCCCGGACAGGGGCACCGGGGTTCTTC
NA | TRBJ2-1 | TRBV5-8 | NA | CASSLEWSGEQFF | TGTGCCAGCAGCTTGGAATGGTCCGGGGAGCAGTTCTTC
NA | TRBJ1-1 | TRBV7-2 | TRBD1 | CASSLGGRGTLTEAFF | TGTGCCAGCAGCTTAGGGGGCAGGGGGACCCTCACTGAAGCTTTCTTT
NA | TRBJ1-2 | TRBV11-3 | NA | CASSPGGLATNYGYTF | TGTGCCAGCAGCCCGGGGGGATTGGCGACCAACTATGGCTACACCTTC
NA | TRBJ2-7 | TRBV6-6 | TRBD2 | CASSLAGTYEQYF | TGTGCCAGCAGTCTAGCGGGAACCTACGAGCAGTACTTC
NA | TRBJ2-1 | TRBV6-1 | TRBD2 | CASSEVLGGLAGDNEQFF | TGTGCCAGCAGTGAAGTTCTTGGGGGACTAGCGGGCGACAATGAGCAGTTCTTC
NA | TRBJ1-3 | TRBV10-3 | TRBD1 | CAIMVGQGNSGNTIYF | TGTGCCATCATGGTGGGACAGGGGAACTCTGGAAACACCATATATTTT
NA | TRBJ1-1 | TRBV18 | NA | CASSPSRDFGTSEAFF | TGTGCCAGCTCACCATCGAGGGATTTTGGGACTTCTGAAGCTTTCTTT
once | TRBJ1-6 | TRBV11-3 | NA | CASSFGEVSSPLHF | TGTGCCAGCAGCTTTGGGGAGGTGAGTTCACCCCTCCACTTT
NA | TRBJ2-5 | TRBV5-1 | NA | CASSLGGVGETQYF | TGCGCCAGCAGCTTGGGGGGGGTAGGAGAGACCCAGTACTTC
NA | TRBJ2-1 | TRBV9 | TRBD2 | CASSVGTSGGGEQFF | TGTGCCAGCAGCGTAGGGACTAGCGGGGGTGGTGAGCAGTTCTTC
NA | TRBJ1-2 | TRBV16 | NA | CASSQPVYGYTF | TGTGCCAGCAGCCAACCTGTTTATGGCTACACCTTC
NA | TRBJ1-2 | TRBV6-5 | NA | CASSSPDSYGYTF | TGTGCCAGCAGTTCCCCAGACAGTTATGGCTACACCTTC
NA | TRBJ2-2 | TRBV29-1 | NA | CSAQQGKAGELFF | TGCAGCGCACAACAGGGAAAGGCCGGGGAGCTGTTTTTT
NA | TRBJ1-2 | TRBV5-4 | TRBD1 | CASSLERTGSFGYTF | TGTGCCAGCAGCTTGGAAAGGACAGGGAGTTTTGGCTACACCTTC
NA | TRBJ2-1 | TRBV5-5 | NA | CASSNGENLEQFF | TGTGCCAGCAGCAATGGGGAGAACCTTGAGCAGTTCTTC
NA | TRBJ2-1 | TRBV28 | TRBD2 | CAATKRDYRTWGEQFF | TGTGCCGCAACCAAACGGGACTACCGAACGTGGGGTGAGCAGTTCTTC
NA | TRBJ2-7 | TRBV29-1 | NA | CSVETPGRYEQYF | TGCAGCGTTGAAACGCCAGGGCGGTACGAGCAGTACTTC
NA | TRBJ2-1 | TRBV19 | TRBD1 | CASSRDRGGEQFF | TGTGCCAGTAGTAGGGACAGGGGTGGTGAGCAGTTCTTC
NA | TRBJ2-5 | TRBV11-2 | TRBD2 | CASSWGLAGVSSETQYF | TGTGCCAGCAGCTGGGGACTAGCGGGGGTTAGTTCGGAGACCCAGTACTTC
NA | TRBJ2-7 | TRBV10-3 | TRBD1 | CAIRGQGYEQYF | TGTGCCATCAGGGGACAGGGATACGAGCAGTACTTC
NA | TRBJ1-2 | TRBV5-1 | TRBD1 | CASSPFRGFGHGYTF | TGCGCCAGCAGCCCCTTCAGGGGGTTTGGTCATGGCTACACCTTC
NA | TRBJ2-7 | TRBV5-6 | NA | CASSWGTGMSSYEQYF | TGTGCCAGCAGCTGGGGTACGGGGATGAGCTCCTACGAGCAGTACTTC
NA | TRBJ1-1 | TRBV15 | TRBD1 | CATSRGGTGGLNTEAFF | TGTGCCACCAGCAGGGGGGGGACAGGGGGTTTGAACACTGAAGCTTTCTTT
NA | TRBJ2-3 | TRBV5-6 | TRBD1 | CASSPYRGRTDTQYF | TGTGCCAGCAGCCCCTACAGGGGAAGGACAGATACGCAGTATTTT
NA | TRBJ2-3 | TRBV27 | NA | CASFNPGGTDTQYF | TGTGCCAGCTTTAACCCAGGGGGCACAGATACGCAGTATTTT
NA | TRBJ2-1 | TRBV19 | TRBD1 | CASSILGQGNNNEQFF | TGTGCCAGTAGTATTCTAGGACAGGGGAATAACAATGAGCAGTTCTTC
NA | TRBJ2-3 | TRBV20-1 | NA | CSARQRQTQYF | TGCAGTGCTAGACAGCGGCAAACGCAGTATTTT
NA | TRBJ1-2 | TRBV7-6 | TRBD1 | CASSLAQFRLGTAINYGYTF | TGTGCCAGCAGCTTAGCGCAGTTTCGCCTAGGGACAGCGATTAACTATGGCTACACCTTC
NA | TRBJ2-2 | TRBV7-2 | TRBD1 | CASSFAQGASTGELFF | TGTGCCAGCAGCTTCGCGCAGGGGGCGAGCACCGGGGAGCTGTTTTTT
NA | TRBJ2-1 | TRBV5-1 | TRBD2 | CASSLAGLAGGPSSYNEQFF | TGCGCCAGCAGCCTGGCGGGACTAGCGGGAGGGCCGAGCTCCTACAATGAGCAGTTCTTC
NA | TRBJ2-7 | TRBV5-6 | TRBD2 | CASSLAWERESSYEQYF | TGTGCCAGCAGCTTGGCTTGGGAGCGGGAGAGCTCCTACGAGCAGTACTTC
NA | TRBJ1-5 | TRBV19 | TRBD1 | CASSKGTGVDFSNQPQHF | TGTGCCAGTAGTAAGGGGACAGGGGTGGATTTTTCCAATCAGCCCCAGCATTTT
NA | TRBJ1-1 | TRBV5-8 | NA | CASSHASGAGGTEAFF | TGTGCCAGCAGCCACGCATCCGGCGCGGGGGGCACTGAAGCTTTCTTT
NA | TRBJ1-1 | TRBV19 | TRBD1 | CATEGDRVSTEAFF | TGTGCCACCGAGGGGGACAGGGTTAGCACTGAAGCTTTCTTT
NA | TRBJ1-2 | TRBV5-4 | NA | CASRRDRAFYGYTF | TGTGCCTCGCGTCGTGACAGAGCCTTCTATGGCTACACCTTC
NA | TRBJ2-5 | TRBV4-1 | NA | CASSQGWAPGETQYF | TGCGCCAGCAGCCAAGGTTGGGCCCCGGGGGAGACCCAGTACTTC
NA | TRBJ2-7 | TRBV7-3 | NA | CASSRGRSYEQYF | TGTGCCAGCTCCAGGGGACGGTCATACGAGCAGTACTTC
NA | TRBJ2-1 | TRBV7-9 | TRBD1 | CASSLVWPGGNEQFF | TGTGCCAGCAGCTTAGTTTGGCCAGGGGGAAATGAGCAGTTCTTC
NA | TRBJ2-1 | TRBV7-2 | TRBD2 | CASSLGLLAGAGEQFF | TGTGCCAGCAGCTTAGGCTTACTAGCGGGGGCGGGTGAGCAGTTCTTC
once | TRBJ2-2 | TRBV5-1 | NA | CASSLYPPAGELFF | TGCGCCAGCAGCTTGTATCCCCCAGCCGGGGAGCTGTTTTTT
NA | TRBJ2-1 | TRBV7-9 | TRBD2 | CASSSPRRAASGGFDEQFF | TGTGCCAGCAGCTCCCCCCGGCGGGCTGCTAGCGGGGGGTTCGATGAGCAGTTCTTC
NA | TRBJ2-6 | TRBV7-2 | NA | CASSFRGSGANVLTF | TGTGCCAGCAGCTTTAGGGGCTCTGGGGCCAACGTCCTGACTTTC
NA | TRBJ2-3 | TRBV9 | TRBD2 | CASSEALLAGTPDTQYF | TGTGCCAGCAGCGAGGCCCTATTAGCGGGAACTCCAGATACGCAGTATTTT
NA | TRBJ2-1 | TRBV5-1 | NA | CASSLVGGYNEQFF | TGCGCCAGCAGCTTGGTCGGCGGATACAATGAGCAGTTCTTC
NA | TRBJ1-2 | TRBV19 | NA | CASSIDPPGDYGYTF | TGTGCCAGTAGTATAGATCCGCCGGGTGACTATGGCTACACCTTC
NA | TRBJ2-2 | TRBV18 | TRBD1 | CASSLQGAVGELFF | TGTGCCAGCTCACTACAGGGGGCTGTCGGGGAGCTGTTTTTT
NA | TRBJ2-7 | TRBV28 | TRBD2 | CASSRALAAYEQYF | TGTGCCAGCAGTCGGGCACTAGCGGCCTACGAGCAGTACTTC
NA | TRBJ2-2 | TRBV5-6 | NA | CASSMNRGNTGELFF | TGTGCCAGCAGCATGAACCGGGGGAACACCGGGGAGCTGTTTTTT
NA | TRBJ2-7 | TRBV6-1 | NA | CASSQAVISYEQYF | TGTGCCAGCAGCCAAGCTGTTATCTCCTACGAGCAGTACTTC
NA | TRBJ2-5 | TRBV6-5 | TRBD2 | CATNAYGGEQETQYF | TGTGCCACCAATGCGTACGGGGGGGAACAAGAGACCCAGTACTTC
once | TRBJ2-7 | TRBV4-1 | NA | CASSQGGTAPLGEQYF | TGCGCCAGCAGCCAAGGAGGGACTGCCCCACTGGGCGAGCAGTACTTC
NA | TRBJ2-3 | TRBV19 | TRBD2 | CASMGLELPDTQYF | TGTGCCAGTATGGGACTAGAACTTCCAGATACGCAGTATTTT